These 11 T cell receptor beta chains originate from one sample sequenced in a study of blood T cell repertoires in COVID-19. The table came from immunoSEQ multiplex PCR; TCRdb's copy has only in-frame clones and leaves some out. The sample carries approximately 400,000 clones, around 87% recorded once. The sequencing sample was made of PBMCs or T cells enriched from blood (not recorded which). Receptor source: a man aged 25-45 years who had recovered from COVID-19.

The sample holds a few counts of this clone. This chain uses TRBV24-1 with TRBJ2-2, with 7 nucleotides matching TRBD1. Per germline, CDR1 KGHDR and CDR2 SFDVKD. The CDR3 runs to 14 residues. Unmatched junction bases numbered 8, after V lost 10 bases and J lost 4 bases. The CDR3 nucleotides read TGTGCCACAAGAGACAGGGAGCCCACCGGGGAGCTGTTTTTT. Residues: CATRDREPTGELFF.

The chain employs TRBV4-2 and TRBJ1-2; TRBD1 matches 7 bases. The CDR3 length is 15 residues. Germline V gives CDR1 LGHNA, CDR2 YNFKEQ. J was trimmed by 5 bases and V by 4 bases; bases with no gene match: 10. The CDR3 loop is CASSPPDRDAYGYTF. Here the CDR3 DNA reads TGTGCCAGCAGCCCCCCTGACAGGGATGCGTATGGCTACACCTTC.

The rearrangement uses TRBV5-1 and TRBJ2-7, with TRBD1 identical over 11 bases. The CDR3 has 14 residues. CDR1 and CDR2 (germline): SGHRS, YFSETQ. V dropped 4 bases and J dropped 5; count of bases not matched to a gene: 5. The CDR3 DNA sequence: TGCGCCAGCAGCCAGGGACAGGGGGTTCACGAGCAGTACTTC. This encodes CASSQGQGVHEQYF.

The chain couples TRBV5-1 to TRBJ2-5; 15 bases are shared with TRBD2. The CDR3 spans 17 residues. Germline CDR1 is SGHRS and CDR2 is YFSETQ. J gave up 4 bases and V 3 bases, and 7 bases lay outside the gene matches. CDR3 in DNA: TGCGCCAGCAGCTCGGGACTAGCGGGGGGAATTGCAGAGACCCAGTACTTC. Translated, it gives CASSSGLAGGIAETQYF.

CDR3 nucleotides: TGTGCCAGCAGCCCACGGACTAGCGGGACAGAGCAGTTCTTC. Amino acid sequence: CASSPRTSGTEQFF. This chain joins TRBV7-2 and TRBJ2-1; 12 bases match TRBD2. Trimming at V came to 5 bases and at J to 10 bases, leaving 6 bases not matched to a gene. CDR1 is SGHTA and CDR2 is FQGNSA in the germline V gene. CDR3 length: 14 residues.

The V and J genes are TRBV11-1 and TRBJ1-5; no firm D call. Trimming took off 1 base at V and 3 bases at J, with 7 bases between the two ends. The V gene's germline CDR1 is SGHAT and CDR2 FQDESV (reference sequence). This CDR3 is 14 amino acids long. The chain's CDR3 is CASSLGGNNQPQHF. CDR3 nucleotides: TGTGCCAGCAGCTTAGGAGGGAACAATCAGCCCCAGCATTTT.

This chain links TRBV20-1 with TRBJ1-2; the D gene is possibly TRBD1 (5 bases). This CDR3 has 11 residues. In germline, CDR1 is DFQATT, CDR2 SNEGSKA (reference sequence). The CDR3 DNA sequence: TGCAGCCAACAGGAGAACTATGGCTACACCTTC. It is translated as CSQQENYGYTF.

This CDR3 is CASSLGSRTGELFF. CDR3 bases: TGTGCCAGCAGCTTGGGGTCGAGGACCGGGGAGCTGTTTTTT. The chain joins TRBV5-6 to TRBJ2-2, with D hard to call. The CDR3 runs to 14 residues. V was shortened by 0 bases and J by 5 bases, with 8 bases between the two germline ends. The germline V gene has CDR1 SGHDT and CDR2 YYEEEE.

The gene calls are TRBV10-2 and TRBJ2-2; 8 bases fit TRBD2. Trimming took 8 bases from V and 6 from J; bases not matched to a gene: 11. This CDR3 spans 15 amino acids. From germline, CDR1 is WSHSY and CDR2 SAAADI. CDR3 DNA: TGCGCCAGCCTCTGGTCGGGGGGGCCCTCCGGGGAGCTGTTTTTT. Its translation is CASLWSGGPSGELFF.

The chain couples TRBV6-5 to TRBJ1-5; possible D gene TRBD1, 5 bases. The V and J ends lost 6 bases and 3 bases respectively, with 15 bases between them. The germline V gene has CDR1 MNHEY and CDR2 SVGAGI. The CDR3 runs 15 residues. CDR3 amino acids: CASSALDSYNQPQHF. The DNA for the CDR3 is TGTGCCAGCAGCGCCCTTGACAGCTACAATCAGCCCCAGCATTTT.

The rearrangement joins TRBV7-2 to TRBJ2-2; TRBD2 matches at 9 bases. The germline V gene has CDR1 SGHTA and CDR2 FQGNSA. V dropped 5 bases and J dropped 7; count of bases not matched to a gene: 14. This CDR3 spans 17 amino acids. The CDR3 DNA is TGTGCCAGCAGCGATCCCCGGGCGGGGGGGCGAATCGGGGAGCTGTTTTTT. It is translated as CASSDPRAGGRIGELFF.